These 32 T cell receptor beta chains share one sample of origin, sequenced in a study of shared clonotypes between healthy human individuals. Profiled with immunoSEQ multiplex PCR; TCRdb holds only in-frame clones, not every one. The data contain some 2.3 million clones, 90% to 95% of them seen just once; the ten biggest clones take up 0.39%. Sequencing input: naive CD4+ T cells from PBMCs. Noted subset: CD45RA+ positively selected. These receptors were collected from a man aged 18 to 35 in good health. Some clones in this sample may be carry-over from other donors' samples.

This chain connects TRBV28 to TRBJ1-2, with D perhaps matching TRBD1 (5 bases). The CDR3 is 11 amino acids. CDR1 is MDHEN and CDR2 is SYDVKM in the germline V gene. Between the trimmed V and J ends, which lost 8 bases and 2 bases, there was a span of 6 bases. CDR3 in DNA: TGTGCCAGCGGGGGAAACTATGGCTACACCTTC. Protein sequence: CASGGNYGYTF.

This clone came up a few times. The V gene is TRBV6-1, the J gene TRBJ1-3; D remains unclear. Germline V gives CDR1 MNHNS, CDR2 SASEGT. The CDR3 contains 16 residues. Trimming shortened V by 0 bases and J by 0 bases, and 9 bases separated the two germline ends. The DNA of the CDR3 is TGTGCCAGCAGTGAAGCGCCCCGAGACTCTGGAAACACCATATATTTT. Encoded protein: CASSEAPRDSGNTIYF.

The chain has TRBV28 and TRBJ2-1; TRBD2 matches at 13 bases. V shed 4 bases, J shed 12 bases, and the junction held 6 bases outside the gene matches. This CDR3 spans 14 amino acids. CDR1 and CDR2 (germline): MDHEN, SYDVKM. CDR3 sequence reads: CASSSGLAGRGQFF. The CDR3 DNA reads as TGTGCCAGCAGTTCGGGACTAGCGGGACGAGGGCAGTTCTTC.

The chain uses TRBV11-2 and TRBJ2-3; 7 nucleotides align to TRBD2. CDR1 and CDR2 from the germline V gene are SGHAT and FQNNGV. The junction had 12 bases not matched to a gene; V was cut back by 1 base and J by 2 bases. CDR3 size: 18 residues. The CDR3: CASSLGTGAGTYTDTQYF. In DNA form, the CDR3 reads TGTGCCAGCAGCTTAGGGACCGGAGCGGGGACTTACACAGATACGCAGTATTTT. The variable domain in full, completed from reference TRBV11-2 and TRBJ2-3, reads EAGVAQSPRYKIIEKRQSVAFWCNPISGHATLYWYQQILGQGPKLLIQFQNNGVVDDSQLPKDRFSAERLKGVDSTLKIQPAKLEDSAVYLCASSLGTGAGTYTDTQYFGPGTRLTVL.

This clone was counted a single time. The chain links TRBV25-1 to TRBJ1-5; tentatively, D is TRBD1 (6 bases). Germline V gene data show CDR1 as MGHDK and CDR2 as SYGVNS. V lost 3 bases and J 3 bases, leaving 18 bases between the germline ends. The CDR3 loop spans 17 amino acids. The CDR3 sequence is CASSEGPPDRINQPQHF. In nucleotides, the CDR3 is TGTGCCAGCAGTGAGGGGCCCCCCGACAGGATCAATCAGCCCCAGCATTTT.

The chain is built from TRBV6-5 and TRBJ1-2; D gene unclear. This CDR3 region has 13 residues. V was pared by 6 bases and J by 4 bases, with 12 bases between. From germline, CDR1 is MNHEY and CDR2 SVGAGI. The CDR3 DNA reads as TGTGCCAGCAGCGACGGACCGACCTATGGCTACACCTTC. The encoded protein is CASSDGPTYGYTF.

This clone was seen just once. This specimen includes other DNA sequences encoding the same CDR3. The CDR3 loop is CASSLVQPNTGELFF. CDR3 coding DNA: TGCGCCAGCAGCTTGGTTCAGCCGAACACCGGGGAGCTGTTTTTT. This chain links TRBV5-1 with TRBJ2-2, with D uncertain. Trimming pared 0 bases from V and 0 bases from J, leaving 6 bases between. Per germline, CDR1 SGHRS and CDR2 YFSETQ. The CDR3 has 15 amino acids.

The gene calls are TRBV6-1 and TRBJ1-2; possible D gene TRBD1, 5 bases. The CDR3 extends over 14 amino acids. The germline V gene encodes CDR1 MNHNS and CDR2 SASEGT. Deletions cut 6 bases from V and 8 bases from J, with 19 bases between. DNA for the CDR3: TGTGCCAGCAGGCCGTATGGGGACCGCGGGGGCTACACCTTC. Amino acid sequence: CASRPYGDRGGYTF.

The DNA for the CDR3 is TGCGCCAGCACAAACGGGCAGGCCACAGATACGCAGTATTTT. Protein: CASTNGQATDTQYF. This chain joins TRBV5-1 and TRBJ2-3, with no clear D. There are 14 residues in the CDR3. Germline V gene lookup returns CDR1 SGHRS and CDR2 YFSETQ. Trimming took 6 bases from V and 2 from J, leaving 13 bases between them.

The rearrangement joins TRBV10-3 to TRBJ2-3; tentative D call: TRBD2 (5 bases). Germline V lookup: CDR1 ENHRY, CDR2 SYGVKD. The CDR3 loop spans 16 amino acids. The V gene lost 4 bases and the J gene lost 4 bases, with 18 bases spanning the gap. The CDR3 loop is CAISGWEKLGPDTQYF. CDR3 sequence (DNA): TGTGCCATCAGTGGCTGGGAGAAGTTAGGGCCAGATACGCAGTATTTT.

The chain combines TRBV28 with TRBJ2-7; perhaps TRBD2 as D (5 bases). The V gene's germline CDR1 is MDHEN and CDR2 SYDVKM. This CDR3 region has 13 residues. The V gene lost 5 bases and the J gene lost 6 bases, with 14 bases spanning the gap. This chain's CDR3 is CASSPPEAIEQYF. The CDR3 DNA is TGTGCCAGCAGTCCACCGGAGGCAATCGAGCAGTACTTC.

The gene calls are TRBV28 and TRBJ1-4; a possible D gene is TRBD1 (6 bases). The V gene's germline CDR1 is MDHEN and CDR2 SYDVKM. The CDR3 is 15 residues long. Trimming pared 5 bases from V and 6 bases from J, leaving 16 bases between. The CDR3 sequence is CASSTPRQVHEKLFF. CDR3 nucleotides: TGTGCCAGCAGTACCCCCCGACAGGTCCATGAAAAACTGTTTTTT.

The chain employs TRBV5-1 and TRBJ2-7; D is undetermined. Trimming removed 0 bases at V and 0 bases at J, with 13 bases between. The CDR3 length is 16 residues. Germline values: CDR1 SGHRS, CDR2 YFSETQ. The CDR3 loop reads CASSLGYDLSSYEQYF. The CDR3 bases are TGCGCCAGCAGCTTGGGTTACGATTTGAGCTCCTACGAGCAGTACTTC.

The chain is built from TRBV5-4 and TRBJ2-3; 7 nucleotides line up with TRBD2. Germline V gene data show CDR1 as SGHNT and CDR2 as YYREEE (reference sequence). With V trimmed by 0 bases and J by 5 bases, 12 bases remained unmatched. The CDR3 has 17 residues. The CDR3 loop is CASSLGEGREWGDTQYF. The DNA for the CDR3 is TGTGCCAGCAGCTTGGGGGAGGGCCGGGAGTGGGGAGATACGCAGTATTTT.

This chain links TRBV7-2 with TRBJ1-2; 10 bases map to TRBD1. Germline CDR1 SGHTA, CDR2 FQGNSA. J gave up 8 bases and V 8 bases, and 5 bases lay outside the gene matches. CDR3 length equals 12 residues. The CDR3 loop reads CASGDRGRGYTF. The CDR3 DNA is TGTGCCAGCGGGGACAGGGGACGGGGCTACACCTTC.

The V and J genes are TRBV11-3 and TRBJ2-2, with no clear D. Per germline, CDR1 SGHNT and CDR2 YENEEA. This CDR3 region has 16 residues. V was clipped by 3 bases and J by 0 bases, with 11 bases between them. The CDR3 spells CASSFGGTANTGELFF. The CDR3 nucleotides are TGTGCCAGCAGCTTCGGCGGAACAGCGAACACCGGGGAGCTGTTTTTT.

This chain links TRBV2 with TRBJ2-7; D is possibly TRBD1 or TRBD2 (5 bases each). Looked up from germline, CDR1 is SNHLY and CDR2 is FYNNEI. V dropped 8 bases and J dropped 4 bases, with 18 bases sitting between them. The CDR3 covers 14 residues. The CDR3 DNA reads TGTGCCAGCGAGGGGTTCGGTCTTGTATACGAGCAGTACTTC. Amino acid sequence: CASEGFGLVYEQYF.

J is TRBJ2-5 and V is TRBV20-1, with D hard to call. This CDR3 has 10 residues. Germline assignment: CDR1 DFQATT and CDR2 SNEGSKA (reference sequence). Trimming took off 6 bases at V and 7 bases at J, with 9 bases between the two ends. CDR3 region: CSAFFGTQYF. CDR3 nucleotides: TGCAGTGCCTTTTTTGGGACCCAGTACTTC.

The rearrangement joins TRBV25-1 to TRBJ2-7, with a tentative D call TRBD1 (6 bases). The ends were cut back, 6 bases at V and 4 bases at J, with 13 bases in the middle. Germline V gene lookup returns CDR1 MGHDK and CDR2 SYGVNS. CDR3 length equals 13 residues. CDR3 coding DNA: TGTGCCAGCAGGCCGGACAGAGAATACGAGCAGTACTTC. As protein: CASRPDREYEQYF.

The V gene is TRBV7-3, the J gene TRBJ2-1; D unresolved. CDR3 length equals 15 residues. The V and J ends lost 5 bases and 0 bases respectively, with 11 bases between them. CDR1 is SGHTA and CDR2 is FQGTGA in the germline V gene. The CDR3 DNA is TGTGCCAGCAGCCAAGACCAGAGCTCCTACAATGAGCAGTTCTTC. Amino acids: CASSQDQSSYNEQFF.

As for this clone: Other DNA variants within this sample encode the same CDR3. The J gene is TRBJ2-1, the V gene TRBV5-1; TRBD2 agrees at 13 bases. Trimming at V came to 0 bases and at J to 8 bases, leaving 5 bases not matched to a gene. The germline CDR1 and CDR2 sequences are SGHRS and YFSETQ. The CDR3 has 16 amino acids. CDR3 sequence (DNA): TGCGCCAGCAGCTTGGGGACTAGCGGGAGAGGCGATGAGCAGTTCTTC. Translated: CASSLGTSGRGDEQFF.

The V gene is TRBV7-2, the J gene TRBJ1-3, with D possibly TRBD1 on 6 matching bases. CDR1 and CDR2 (germline): SGHTA, FQGNSA. This CDR3 comprises 14 residues. V gave up 5 bases and J gave up 0 bases, with 8 bases separating them. The CDR3 spells CASSGQFSGNTIYF. The CDR3 DNA sequence: TGTGCCAGCAGCGGACAGTTCTCTGGAAACACCATATATTTT.

The J gene is TRBJ2-7, the V gene TRBV28, with D hard to call. Germline assignment: CDR1 MDHEN and CDR2 SYDVKM. The CDR3 has 13 residues. V gave up 2 bases and J gave up 4 bases, with 9 bases separating them. The CDR3 sequence is CASSLGIPYEQYF. The CDR3 DNA reads as TGTGCCAGCAGTTTAGGGATTCCGTACGAGCAGTACTTC.

The rearrangement uses TRBV5-4 and TRBJ2-1; D not certain. The CDR3 consists of 15 residues. CDR1 is SGHNT, CDR2 YYREEE, per germline (reference sequence). Trimming removed 4 bases from V and 6 bases from J, with 17 bases in between. CDR3 nucleotide sequence: TGTGCCAGCAGCCGAACGGGCTCCCTCGGCAATGAGCAGTTCTTC. Amino acid sequence: CASSRTGSLGNEQFF.

Written as DNA, the CDR3 is TGTGCCAGCAGGAAGAAAGGGGGAGTCATTCAGTACTTC. This encodes CASRKKGGVIQYF. The V and J genes are TRBV7-9 and TRBJ2-4; possibly TRBD1 for D (6 bases). Deletions cut 6 bases from V and 9 bases from J, with 15 bases between. The CDR3 runs 13 residues. Per germline, CDR1 SEHNR and CDR2 FQNEAQ (reference sequence).

The CDR3 sequence is CASSQDWRRQGVTEAFF. Here the CDR3 DNA reads TGCGCCAGCAGCCAAGATTGGCGGAGGCAGGGAGTCACTGAAGCTTTCTTT. V gene TRBV4-3 combines with J gene TRBJ1-1; tentative D call: TRBD1 (5 bases). The germline V and J ends were trimmed by 0 bases and 4 bases, with 18 bases remaining between them. The CDR3 is 17 amino acids. The germline CDR1 and CDR2 sequences are LGHNA and YSLEER.

This chain uses TRBV6-5 with TRBJ1-5; perhaps TRBD1 as D (6 bases). V lost 10 bases and J lost 6, with 16 bases in between. CDR3 length equals 13 residues. CDR1 is MNHEY and CDR2 is SVGAGI in the germline V gene. CDR3 amino acids: CATQVGAAQPQHF. CDR3 nucleotides: TGTGCCACGCAAGTGGGGGCGGCTCAGCCCCAGCATTTT.

The J gene is TRBJ2-1, the V gene TRBV4-2, with D unclear. Per germline, CDR1 LGHNA and CDR2 YNFKEQ. Deletions cut 0 bases from V and 8 bases from J, with 14 bases between. This CDR3 has 15 residues. The CDR3 coding sequence is TGTGCCAGCAGCCAAGATATTTCAGGTGACGATGAGCAGTTCTTC. Its translation is CASSQDISGDDEQFF.

This rearrangement joins TRBV27 to TRBJ1-1; D might be TRBD1 (6 bases). The germline V gene encodes CDR1 MNHEY and CDR2 SMNVEV (reference sequence). The V end lost 5 bases, the J end lost 1 base, and 14 bases lay between the germline ends. The CDR3 runs 15 residues. The CDR3 DNA reads as TGTGCCAGCAGTCTGCAGGGGTTGGCGAACACTGAAGCTTTCTTT. Encoded protein: CASSLQGLANTEAFF.

V and J are TRBV5-1 and TRBJ2-1, with 8 bases aligning to TRBD1. CDR1 is SGHRS and CDR2 is YFSETQ in the germline V gene. The CDR3 consists of 16 residues. Unmatched junction bases numbered 11, after V lost 3 bases and J lost 6 bases. The DNA for the CDR3 is TGCGCCAGCAGCTCCAAAGCCGGGACAGGACCCAATGAGCAGTTCTTC. Encoded protein: CASSSKAGTGPNEQFF.

This sequence joins TRBV30 and TRBJ2-7; TRBD1 agrees at 7 bases. The CDR3 extends over 15 amino acids. CDR1 is GTSNPN, CDR2 SVGIG, per germline (reference sequence). The V gene end was trimmed by 5 bases and the J gene end by 3 bases; junction bases not matched to a gene: 13. CDR3 in DNA: TGTGCCTGGGGTCTAAAACAGGGGCTACTCTACGAGCAGTACTTC. Protein: CAWGLKQGLLYEQYF.

The CDR3 DNA reads TGTGCCAGCAGCTTAGTTGGAGGGTCAATAGGCTACACCTTC. Protein: CASSLVGGSIGYTF. The genes are TRBV7-2 and TRBJ1-2; no definite D call. The CDR3 is 14 residues long. The germline V gene encodes CDR1 SGHTA and CDR2 FQGNSA. Trimming stripped 1 base from V and 8 bases from J, with 14 bases between.